Listed here are 8 T cell receptor beta chains from one sample, sequenced in a study of T cell clones after liver transplantation. Using immunoSEQ multiplex PCR, the repertoire was profiled, and TCRdb retains in-frame clones only, with some absent. Counted here are 98,000 or so clones, 80% to 85% occurring once; the ten biggest clones make up roughly 0.9%. The sequencing here drew on CD4+ T cells from blood, taken before liver transplant. The receptors stem from a human donor who received a liver transplant.

The genes are TRBV6-4 and TRBJ2-2; 9 bases match TRBD1. The CDR3 is 16 residues long. The germline gives CDR1 MRHNA, CDR2 SNTAGT. Germline trimming cut 5 bases from V and 6 bases from J; bases unmatched to any gene: 10. Written as DNA, the CDR3 is TGTGCCAGCAGTACAACAGGGGGCGCGGTGGCCGGGGAGCTGTTTTTT. It translates to CASSTTGGAVAGELFF.

This chain uses TRBV14 with TRBJ2-3; D uncertain. This CDR3 is 13 amino acids long. Between the trimmed V and J ends, which lost 8 bases and 1 base, there was a span of 10 bases. CDR1 is SGHDN, CDR2 FVKESK, per germline. The CDR3 reads CASGYSGTDTQYF. Here the CDR3 DNA reads TGTGCCAGCGGTTACAGCGGCACAGATACGCAGTATTTT.

The table lists this clone with a count of one. The chain joins TRBV28 to TRBJ2-6, with D possibly being TRBD2 (6 bases). The CDR3 spans 17 residues. The ends were cut back, 5 bases at V and 1 base at J, with 15 bases in the middle. The germline V gene has CDR1 MDHEN and CDR2 SYDVKM. The chain's CDR3 is CASSPQGLGSGANVLTF. CDR3 coding DNA: TGTGCCAGCAGTCCGCAGGGACTGGGATCTGGGGCCAACGTCCTGACTTTC.

The rearrangement uses TRBV4-3 and TRBJ2-7; 7 nucleotides agree with TRBD2. The CDR3 runs 15 residues. V gave up 1 base and J gave up 6 bases; unmatched junction bases: 9. The germline CDR1 and CDR2 sequences are LGHNA and YSLEER. The CDR3 bases are TGCGCCAGCAGCCAAGTTTGGGGGGGTTCGTCCGAGCAGTACTTC. This translates into CASSQVWGGSSEQYF.

The chain employs TRBV7-3 and TRBJ1-1; 7 bases are shared with TRBD1. Germline V gene lookup returns CDR1 SGHTA and CDR2 FQGTGA. CDR3 length: 15 amino acids. V shed 3 bases and J 0 bases; nucleotides not matched to a gene: 4. The CDR3 DNA reads as TGTGCCAGCAGCTTGACGGGACAGTTGAACACTGAAGCTTTCTTT. It codes for CASSLTGQLNTEAFF.

This sequence joins TRBV6-5 and TRBJ2-1, with TRBD2 matching 10 bases. The CDR3 totals 15 residues. V trimming: 5 bases; J trimming: 6 bases; junction bases outside the gene matches: 7. The germline gives CDR1 MNHEY, CDR2 SVGAGI. For the CDR3, the DNA is TGTGCCAGCAGTAACGTAGCGGGGGGCATCAATGAGCAGTTCTTC. Residues: CASSNVAGGINEQFF.

This chain's CDR3 is CATSRDRRNGEKLFF. CDR3 sequence (DNA): TGTGCCACCAGCAGAGATCGGCGAAATGGGGAAAAACTGTTTTTT. This sequence joins TRBV15 and TRBJ1-4, with D uncertain. From germline, CDR1 is LNHNV and CDR2 YYDKDF (reference sequence). Trimming took off 0 bases at V and 8 bases at J, with 13 bases between the two ends. The CDR3 has 15 residues.

The chain links TRBV5-1 to TRBJ1-5; D gene uncertain. V lost 2 bases to trimming and J lost 1 base, with 13 bases between them. The CDR3 runs to 16 residues. CDR1 is SGHRS, CDR2 YFSETQ, per germline. The CDR3 loop reads CASSLLGIGSNQPQHF. CDR3 nucleotide sequence: TGCGCCAGCAGCTTATTAGGGATCGGGAGCAATCAGCCCCAGCATTTT.